This T cell receptor (beta chain) is from a study of blood T cell repertoires in COVID-19. Study summary: Acute and convalescent COVID-19 specimens originated in the United States, Italy and Spain. From T cells, B-cell-depleted T cells, or PBMCs came the material, which was cDNA or gDNA.

CDR1 is SNHLY, CDR2 FYNNEI, per germline. This CDR3 has 13 amino acids. V lost 4 bases and J lost 5, with 9 bases in between. This clone occurred a few times. Authors' processing steps: Reference gene primers were amplified, and this amplification served to estimate nucleated cell counts. Clones were read by immunoSEQ multiplex PCR, and TCRdb kept only the in-frame ones, dropping some. V and J calls and clone size follow that table, whereas D and trimming were derived from the DNA. The profile shows 300,000 to 400,000 clones, approximately 89% of them singletons. The sequence derives from a woman aged 50 to 65 who had recovered from COVID-19. The specimen was peripheral blood. V is TRBV2 and J is TRBJ1-5, with no clear D. The CDR3 protein is CASSVYADQPQHF. The CDR3 DNA follows: TGTGCCAGCAGTGTCTATGCCGATCAGCCCCAGCATTTT.